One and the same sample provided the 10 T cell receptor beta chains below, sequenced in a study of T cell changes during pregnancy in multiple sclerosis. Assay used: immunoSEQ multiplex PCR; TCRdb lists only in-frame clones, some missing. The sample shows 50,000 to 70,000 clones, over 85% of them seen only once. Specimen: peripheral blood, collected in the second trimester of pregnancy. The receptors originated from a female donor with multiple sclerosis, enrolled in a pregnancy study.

The CDR3 here is CASSLALAGVVAYEQYF. CDR3 DNA: TGCGCCAGCAGCTTGGCACTAGCGGGGGTGGTGGCCTACGAGCAGTACTTC. The chain employs TRBV5-1 and TRBJ2-7, with 11 positions matching TRBD2. The CDR3 totals 17 residues. Germline V CDR1 and CDR2: SGHRS, YFSETQ. The V and J ends lost 0 bases and 2 bases, in that order; junction bases with no gene match: 7.

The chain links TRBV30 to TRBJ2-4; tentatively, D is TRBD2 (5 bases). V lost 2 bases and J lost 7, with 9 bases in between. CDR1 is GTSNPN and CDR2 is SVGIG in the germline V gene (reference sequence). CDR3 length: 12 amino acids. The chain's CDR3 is CAWSTSNNIQYF. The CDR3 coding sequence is TGTGCCTGGAGTACTAGTAATAACATTCAGTACTTC.

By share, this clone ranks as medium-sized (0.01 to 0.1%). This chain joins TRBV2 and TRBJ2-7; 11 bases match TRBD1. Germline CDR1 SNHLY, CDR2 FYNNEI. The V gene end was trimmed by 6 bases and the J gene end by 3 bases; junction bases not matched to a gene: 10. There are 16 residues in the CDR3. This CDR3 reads CASREQPGTGGYEQYF. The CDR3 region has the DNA TGTGCCAGCAGGGAACAACCTGGGACAGGGGGCTACGAGCAGTACTTC.

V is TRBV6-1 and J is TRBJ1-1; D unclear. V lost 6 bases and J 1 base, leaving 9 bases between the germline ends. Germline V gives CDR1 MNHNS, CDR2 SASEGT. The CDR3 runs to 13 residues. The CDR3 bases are TGTGCCAGCAGGAGGGAGGCGAACACTGAAGCTTTCTTT. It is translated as CASRREANTEAFF.

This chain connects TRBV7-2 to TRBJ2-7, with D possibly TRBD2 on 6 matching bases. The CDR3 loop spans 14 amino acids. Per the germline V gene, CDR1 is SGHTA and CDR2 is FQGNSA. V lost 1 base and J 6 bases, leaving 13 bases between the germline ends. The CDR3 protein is CASSLGRDFSEQYF. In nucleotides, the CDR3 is TGTGCCAGCAGCTTAGGAAGGGACTTTTCCGAGCAGTACTTC.

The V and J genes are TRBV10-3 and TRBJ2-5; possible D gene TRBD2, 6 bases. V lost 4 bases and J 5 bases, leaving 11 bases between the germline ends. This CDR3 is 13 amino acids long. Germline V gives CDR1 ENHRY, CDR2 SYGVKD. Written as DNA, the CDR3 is TGTGCCATCAGTGCTGCGGGACGGGAGACCCAGTACTTC. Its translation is CAISAAGRETQYF.

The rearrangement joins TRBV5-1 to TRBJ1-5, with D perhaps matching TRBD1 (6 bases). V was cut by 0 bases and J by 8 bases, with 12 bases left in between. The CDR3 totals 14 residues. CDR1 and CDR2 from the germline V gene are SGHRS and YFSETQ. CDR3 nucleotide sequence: TGCGCCAGCAGCTTGGGGGGGGGCCGGGAGCCCCAGCATTTT. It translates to CASSLGGGREPQHF.

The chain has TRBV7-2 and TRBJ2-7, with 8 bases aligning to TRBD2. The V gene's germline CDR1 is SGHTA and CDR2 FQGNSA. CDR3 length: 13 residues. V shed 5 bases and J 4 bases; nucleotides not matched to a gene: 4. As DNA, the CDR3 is TGTGCCAGCAGCCCGGGGGGGATATACGAGCAGTACTTC. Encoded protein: CASSPGGIYEQYF.

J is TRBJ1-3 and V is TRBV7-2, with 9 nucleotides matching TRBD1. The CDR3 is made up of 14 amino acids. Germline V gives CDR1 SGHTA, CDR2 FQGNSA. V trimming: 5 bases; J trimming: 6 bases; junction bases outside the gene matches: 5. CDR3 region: CASSRTGALNTIYF. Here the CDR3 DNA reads TGTGCCAGCAGCCGGACAGGGGCCCTAAACACCATATATTTT.

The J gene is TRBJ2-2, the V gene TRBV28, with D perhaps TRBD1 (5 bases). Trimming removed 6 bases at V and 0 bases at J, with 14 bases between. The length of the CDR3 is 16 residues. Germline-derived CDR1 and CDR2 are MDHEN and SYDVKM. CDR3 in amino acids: CASSRTETANTGELFF. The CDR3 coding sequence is TGTGCCAGCAGCCGAACTGAGACAGCGAACACCGGGGAGCTGTTTTTT.